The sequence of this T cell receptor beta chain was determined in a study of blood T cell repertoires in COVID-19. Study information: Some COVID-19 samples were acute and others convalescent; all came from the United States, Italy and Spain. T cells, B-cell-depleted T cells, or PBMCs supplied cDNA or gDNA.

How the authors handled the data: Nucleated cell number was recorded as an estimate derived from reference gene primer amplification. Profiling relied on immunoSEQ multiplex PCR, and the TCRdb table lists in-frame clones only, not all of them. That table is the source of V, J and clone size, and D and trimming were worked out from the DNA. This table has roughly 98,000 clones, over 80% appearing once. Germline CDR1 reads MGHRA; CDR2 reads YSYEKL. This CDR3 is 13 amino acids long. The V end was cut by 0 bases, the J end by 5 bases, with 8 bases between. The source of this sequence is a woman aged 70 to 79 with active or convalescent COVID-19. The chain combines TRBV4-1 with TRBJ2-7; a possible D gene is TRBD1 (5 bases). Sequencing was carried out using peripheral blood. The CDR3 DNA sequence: TGCGCCAGCAGCCAAGATTGGGGCAACGAGCAGTACTTC. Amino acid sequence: CASSQDWGNEQYF.